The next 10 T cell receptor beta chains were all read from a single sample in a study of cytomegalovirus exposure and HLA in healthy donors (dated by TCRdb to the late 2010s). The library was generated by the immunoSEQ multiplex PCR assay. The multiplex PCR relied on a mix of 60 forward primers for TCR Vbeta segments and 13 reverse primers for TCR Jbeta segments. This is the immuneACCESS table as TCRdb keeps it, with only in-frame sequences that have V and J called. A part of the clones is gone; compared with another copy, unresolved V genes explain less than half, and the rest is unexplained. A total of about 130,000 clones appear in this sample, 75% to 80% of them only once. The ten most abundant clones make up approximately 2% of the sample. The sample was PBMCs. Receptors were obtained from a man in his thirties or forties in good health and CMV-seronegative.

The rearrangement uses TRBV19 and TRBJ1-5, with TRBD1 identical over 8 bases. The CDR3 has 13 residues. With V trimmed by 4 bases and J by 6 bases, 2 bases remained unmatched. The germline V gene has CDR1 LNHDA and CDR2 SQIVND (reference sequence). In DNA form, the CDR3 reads TGTGCCAGTAGTACAGGGACAGGTCAGCCCCAGCATTTT. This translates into CASSTGTGQPQHF.

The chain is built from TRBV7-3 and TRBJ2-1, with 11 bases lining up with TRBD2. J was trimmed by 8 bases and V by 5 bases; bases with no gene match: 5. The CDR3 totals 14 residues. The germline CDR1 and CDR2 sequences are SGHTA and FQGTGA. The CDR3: CASSPGTSGYEQFF. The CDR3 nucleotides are TGTGCCAGCAGCCCCGGGACTAGCGGTTATGAGCAGTTCTTC.

The CDR3 sequence is CASRPGHNGETQYF. As DNA, the CDR3 is TGTGCCAGCAGACCGGGACATAATGGAGAGACCCAGTACTTC. The genes are TRBV6-5 and TRBJ2-5; TRBD1 is a possible D gene (6 bases). The CDR3 loop spans 14 amino acids. Trimming took off 6 bases at V and 4 bases at J, with 15 bases between the two ends. The V gene's germline CDR1 is MNHEY and CDR2 SVGAGI.

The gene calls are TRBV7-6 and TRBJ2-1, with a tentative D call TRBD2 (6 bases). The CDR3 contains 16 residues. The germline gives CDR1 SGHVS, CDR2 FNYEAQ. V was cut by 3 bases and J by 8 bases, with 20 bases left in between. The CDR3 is CASSFFSSGPGDEQFF. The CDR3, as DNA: TGTGCCAGCAGCTTTTTCTCGAGCGGACCGGGGGATGAGCAGTTCTTC.

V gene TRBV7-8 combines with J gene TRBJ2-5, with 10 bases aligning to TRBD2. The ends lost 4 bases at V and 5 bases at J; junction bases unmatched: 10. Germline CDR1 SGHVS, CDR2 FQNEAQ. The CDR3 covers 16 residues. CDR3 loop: CASSSSSGRAGETQYF. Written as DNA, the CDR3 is TGTGCCAGCAGCTCCTCGAGCGGGAGGGCCGGGGAGACCCAGTACTTC.

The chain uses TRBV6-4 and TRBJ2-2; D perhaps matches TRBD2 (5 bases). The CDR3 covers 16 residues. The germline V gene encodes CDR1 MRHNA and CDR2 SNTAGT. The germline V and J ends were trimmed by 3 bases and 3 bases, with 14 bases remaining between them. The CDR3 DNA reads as TGTGCCAGCAGTGATAAGGGAGCCCATTACACCGGGGAGCTGTTTTTT. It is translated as CASSDKGAHYTGELFF.

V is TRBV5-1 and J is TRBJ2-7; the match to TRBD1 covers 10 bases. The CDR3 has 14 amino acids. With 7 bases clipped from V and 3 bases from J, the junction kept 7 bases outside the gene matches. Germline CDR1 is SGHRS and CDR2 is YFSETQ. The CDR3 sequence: CASPPGQGRYEQYF. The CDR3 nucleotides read TGCGCCAGCCCGCCGGGACAGGGGCGCTACGAGCAGTACTTC.

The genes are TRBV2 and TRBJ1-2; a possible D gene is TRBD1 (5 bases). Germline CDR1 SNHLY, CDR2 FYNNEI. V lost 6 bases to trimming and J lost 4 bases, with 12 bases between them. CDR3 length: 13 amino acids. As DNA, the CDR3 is TGTGCCAGCAGGGGACTTACTCCCTATGGCTACACCTTC. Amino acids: CASRGLTPYGYTF.

The CDR3 reads CASSPYSDSLSAGELFF. CDR3 in DNA: TGTGCCAGCAGCCCCTACTCGGACAGCCTGTCCGCCGGGGAGCTGTTTTTT. The rearrangement links TRBV14 to TRBJ2-2, with D perhaps TRBD1 (6 bases). Germline loops: CDR1 SGHDN, CDR2 FVKESK. There are 17 residues in the CDR3. V was clipped by 4 bases and J by 6 bases, with 21 bases between them.

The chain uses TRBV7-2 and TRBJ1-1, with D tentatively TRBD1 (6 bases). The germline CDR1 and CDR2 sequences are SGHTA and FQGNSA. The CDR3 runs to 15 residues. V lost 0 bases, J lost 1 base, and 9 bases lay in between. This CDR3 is CASSLAGDKNTEAFF. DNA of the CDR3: TGTGCCAGCAGCTTAGCAGGGGACAAGAACACTGAAGCTTTCTTT.